These 18 T cell receptor beta chains were sequenced from one sample in a study of blood T cell repertoires in COVID-19. The table came from immunoSEQ multiplex PCR; TCRdb's copy has only in-frame clones and leaves some out. The table shows around 150,000 clones, with 84% occurring only once. The sample consisted of peripheral blood. Every receptor here comes from an elderly woman in a cohort sampled during active or convalescent COVID-19.

The chain's CDR3 is CASSFGIAGESDTQYF. The CDR3 DNA reads TGTGCCAGCAGCTTTGGAATAGCGGGGGAATCGGATACGCAGTATTTT. The V and J genes are TRBV7-9 and TRBJ2-3; 9 bases fit TRBD2. Unmatched junction bases numbered 10, after V lost 3 bases and J lost 6 bases. The CDR3 spans 16 residues. Germline V gives CDR1 SEHNR, CDR2 FQNEAQ (reference sequence).

The table lists this clone with a few counts. The rearrangement joins TRBV3-1 (or the pseudogene TRBV3-2) to TRBJ2-4; maybe TRBD1 (6 bases). Trimming took off 0 bases at V and 0 bases at J, with 15 bases between the two ends. The CDR3 loop spans 18 amino acids. Germline CDR1 reads LGHDT; CDR2 reads YNNKEL (reference sequence). The CDR3 loop reads CASSQEPGAGLAKNIQYF. CDR3 sequence (DNA): TGTGCCAGCAGCCAAGAGCCAGGGGCCGGTCTAGCCAAAAACATTCAGTACTTC.

J is TRBJ1-5 and V is TRBV2; 11 bases are a match to TRBD1. This CDR3 has 15 amino acids. J lost 6 bases, V lost 1 base, and 2 bases had no gene match. Germline V CDR1 and CDR2: SNHLY, FYNNEI. In DNA, the CDR3 is TGTGCCAGCAGTGAAGGGGACAGGGGGATTCAGCCCCAGCATTTT. This encodes CASSEGDRGIQPQHF.

The CDR3 sequence: CASSLARTGEGGYTF. The CDR3 DNA is TGTGCCAGCAGCTTAGCCCGGACAGGGGAAGGTGGCTACACCTTC. This chain uses TRBV7-2 with TRBJ1-2, with 9 nucleotides matching TRBD1. This CDR3 has 15 residues. J was trimmed by 7 bases and V by 0 bases; bases with no gene match: 6. The germline V gene encodes CDR1 SGHTA and CDR2 FQGNSA.

The chain uses TRBV5-4 and TRBJ2-2; no clear D. Trimming removed 4 bases from V and 6 bases from J, with 10 bases in between. The length of the CDR3 is 13 residues. Germline V gene sequence: CDR1 SGHNT, CDR2 YYREEE (reference sequence). The CDR3 reads CASSEVEAGELFF. As DNA, the CDR3 is TGTGCCAGCAGCGAGGTCGAGGCCGGGGAGCTGTTTTTT.

This clone was detected a few times. The gene calls are TRBV19 and TRBJ1-4, with 7 bases matching TRBD1. Germline V gene sequence: CDR1 LNHDA, CDR2 SQIVND (reference sequence). There are 13 residues in the CDR3. Germline trimming cut 5 bases from V and 7 bases from J; bases unmatched to any gene: 4. In DNA, the CDR3 is TGTGCCAGTAGTGAGACAGGGTTTGAAAAACTGTTTTTT. Translating it yields CASSETGFEKLFF.

This chain connects TRBV4-2 to TRBJ1-2; 8 bases are shared with TRBD1. J was trimmed by 7 bases and V by 0 bases; bases with no gene match: 22. Germline CDR1 is LGHNA and CDR2 is YNFKEQ. The CDR3 has 20 amino acids. The CDR3 DNA follows: TGTGCCAGCAGCCAAGATTACATGTTGGACAGGGTAGATTCGGCAGGTGGCTACACCTTC. It specifies CASSQDYMLDRVDSAGGYTF.

This chain uses TRBV7-8 with TRBJ2-7; D gene ambiguous. V lost 5 bases to trimming and J lost 4 bases, with 9 bases between them. CDR1 is SGHVS, CDR2 FQNEAQ, per germline. CDR3 length: 12 amino acids. The CDR3: CASSANLYEQYF. The CDR3 region has the DNA TGTGCCAGCAGCGCGAACTTATACGAGCAGTACTTC.

The rearrangement links TRBV9 to TRBJ1-5; weak D call: TRBD1 (6 bases). Trimming pared 0 bases from V and 5 bases from J, leaving 12 bases between. This CDR3 comprises 15 residues. Germline V gene sequence: CDR1 SGDLS, CDR2 YYNGEE. The CDR3 region is CASSVGVTGYQPQHF. CDR3 bases: TGTGCCAGCAGCGTAGGGGTTACAGGGTATCAGCCCCAGCATTTT.

This chain uses TRBV6-6 with TRBJ1-1, with 7 bases lining up with TRBD1. Unmatched junction bases numbered 10, after V lost 6 bases and J lost 0 bases. Germline V CDR1 and CDR2: MNHNY, SVGAGI (reference sequence). CDR3 size: 16 residues. CDR3 sequence (DNA): TGTGCCAGCAGAACAGGGGTAGGGGGAATGAACACTGAAGCTTTCTTT. Protein: CASRTGVGGMNTEAFF.

This chain joins TRBV6-5 and TRBJ2-7, with D tentatively TRBD2 (6 bases). Germline values: CDR1 MNHEY, CDR2 SVGAGI. The CDR3 has 14 amino acids. V was cut by 5 bases and J by 1 base, with 12 bases left in between. The CDR3 here is CASSPRERSYEQYV. The CDR3 DNA is TGTGCCAGCAGTCCCCGGGAGCGATCCTACGAGCAGTACGTC.

The V gene is TRBV15, the J gene TRBJ1-6; D unclear. The ends were cut back, 5 bases at V and 8 bases at J, with 19 bases in the middle. CDR1 and CDR2 from the germline V gene are LNHNV and YYDKDF (reference sequence). This CDR3 comprises 16 residues. CDR3 DNA sequence: TGTGCCACCAGCGGAGTGACGGGGTCCGCTGATTCACCCCTCCACTTT. The encoded protein is CATSGVTGSADSPLHF.

This chain uses TRBV9 with TRBJ1-1; TRBD1 agrees at 10 bases. There are 13 residues in the CDR3. Germline CDR1 and CDR2: SGDLS and YYNGEE. V lost 1 base, J lost 7 bases, and 1 base stayed unmatched. The CDR3 coding sequence is TGTGCCAGCAGCGTACGGGACAGGGGTGAAGCTTTCTTT. Translated: CASSVRDRGEAFF. The whole variable domain, filled in from reference TRBV9 and TRBJ1-1, reads DSGVTQTPKHLITATGQRVTLRCSPRSGDLSVYWYQQSLDQGLQFLIQYYNGEERAKGNILERFSAQQFPDLHSELNLSSLELGDSALYFCASSVRDRGEAFFGQGTRLTVV.

V usage is TRBV2 and J usage is TRBJ1-2; 8 positions agree with TRBD1. Per germline, CDR1 SNHLY and CDR2 FYNNEI. The CDR3 contains 15 residues. V lost 9 bases to trimming and J lost 4 bases; unmatched junction nucleotides: 13. DNA for the CDR3: TGTGCCAGTGGGGGAGATCCAGGGGGCCTCTATGGCTACACCTTC. As protein: CASGGDPGGLYGYTF. The full variable domain, completed using reference TRBV2 and TRBJ1-2, is EPEVTQTPSHQVTQMGQEVILRCVPISNHLYFYWYRQILGQKVEFLVSFYNNEISEKSEIFDDQFSVERPDGSNFTLKIRSTKLEDSAMYFCASGGDPGGLYGYTFGSGTRLTVV.

The chain joins TRBV3-1 (or the pseudogene TRBV3-2) to TRBJ1-3; tentatively, D is TRBD1 (6 bases). Per germline, CDR1 LGHDT and CDR2 YNNKEL (reference sequence). V lost 0 bases to trimming and J lost 7 bases, with 10 bases between them. This CDR3 region has 14 residues. CDR3 sequence (DNA): TGTGCCAGCAGCCAAGACAGGGGAGGGAACACCATATATTTT. This sequence encodes CASSQDRGGNTIYF.

This chain uses TRBV7-9 with TRBJ1-6; D is undetermined. Germline CDR1 reads SEHNR; CDR2 reads FQNEAQ (reference sequence). The CDR3 extends over 16 amino acids. V gave up 5 bases and J gave up 7 bases, with 18 bases separating them. CDR3 sequence: CASSRRRGSKNSPLHF. For the CDR3, the DNA is TGTGCCAGCAGCCGCCGGCGAGGCTCAAAGAATTCACCCCTCCACTTT.

The genes are TRBV5-1 and TRBJ1-2; TRBD1 matches at 9 bases. V gave up 3 bases and J gave up 2 bases; unmatched junction bases: 5. This CDR3 region has 15 residues. CDR1 SGHRS and CDR2 YFSETQ come from the germline V gene. CDR3 bases: TGCGCCAGCAGCTACACAGGGGGCGGGAACTATGGCTACACCTTC. It is translated as CASSYTGGGNYGYTF.

The chain has TRBV4-2 and TRBJ1-2, with 9 bases identical to TRBD1. This CDR3 is 16 amino acids long. Unmatched junction bases numbered 8, after V lost 0 bases and J lost 6 bases. Germline-derived CDR1 and CDR2 are LGHNA and YNFKEQ. As DNA, the CDR3 is TGTGCCAGCAGCCAAGAACCTACAGGGGGCGTGAATGGCTACACCTTC. Amino acids: CASSQEPTGGVNGYTF.